These T cell receptor beta chains were read from a single sample in a study of OX40 agonist ivuxolimab in advanced cancers. The table came from immunoSEQ multiplex PCR; TCRdb's copy has only in-frame clones and leaves some out. Here the sample spans some 66,000 clones, around 85% being singletons. The sequencing here drew on CD4+ or CD8+ T cells sorted from blood, taken in a trial of the OX40 agonist ivuxolimab. These receptors all stem from an adult with an advanced solid tumor such as melanoma, head and neck, liver or kidney cancer. CDR3s include the opening cysteine and the closing phenylalanine or tryptophan. The D gene is left open where the match is weak. The listing skips clone size in some rows; elsewhere it reads once, few, many or a size class.

clone_size,d_call,j_call,v_call,cdr3_aa,cdr3_nt
NA,NA,TRBJ2-6,TRBV6-1,CASSPGSGANVLTF,TGTGCCAGTTCCCCCGGATCTGGGGCCAACGTCCTGACTTTC
NA,NA,TRBJ2-2,TRBV7-2,CASSRGQQGRTGELFF,TGTGCCAGCAGCAGAGGACAGCAGGGGCGCACCGGGGAGCTGTTTTTT
NA,NA,TRBJ2-1,TRBV5-1,CASSLTGFNEQFF,TGCGCCAGCAGCTTGACAGGGTTTAATGAGCAGTTCTTC
once,TRBD1,TRBJ1-2,TRBV27,CASSLSLQGARGYGYTF,TGTGCCAGCAGTTTATCATTACAGGGGGCGCGCGGCTATGGCTACACCTTC
NA,NA,TRBJ1-3,TRBV6-1,CASLPGTNSGNTIYF,TGTGCCAGTCTCCCGGGGACAAACTCTGGAAACACCATATATTTT
NA,TRBD1,TRBJ1-5,TRBV6-5,CASSSTGGRQPQHF,TGTGCCAGCAGTTCTACAGGGGGCAGACAGCCCCAGCATTTT
NA,NA,TRBJ2-5,TRBV11-3,CASSLSGVSETQYF,TGTGCCAGCAGCTTATCAGGGGTCTCGGAGACCCAGTACTTC
NA,NA,TRBJ2-7,TRBV11-3,CASSQGGGQNYEQYF,TGTGCCAGCAGCCAGGGGGGGGGACAGAACTACGAGCAGTACTTC
NA,NA,TRBJ2-3,TRBV2,CASNMFTDTQYF,TGTGCCAGCAACATGTTCACAGATACGCAGTATTTT
NA,TRBD2,TRBJ2-3,TRBV30,CAWSVPSGGTDTQYF,TGTGCCTGGAGTGTCCCTAGCGGGGGCACAGATACGCAGTATTTT
NA,NA,TRBJ2-7,TRBV2,CASSKGGLEQYF,TGTGCCAGCAGTAAGGGGGGGCTCGAGCAGTACTTC
NA,TRBD2,TRBJ2-3,TRBV4-1,CASSQPRLAGGTDTQYF,TGCGCCAGCAGCCAACCTCGGCTAGCGGGGGGGACAGATACGCAGTATTTT
NA,NA,TRBJ1-2,TRBV5-1,CASSLNSNYGYTF,TGCGCCAGCAGCTTAAACAGCAACTATGGCTACACCTTC
NA,NA,TRBJ2-1,TRBV6-5,CASSWGGPSSYNEQFF,TGTGCCAGCAGTTGGGGGGGCCCATCCTCCTACAATGAGCAGTTCTTC
NA,NA,TRBJ1-4,TRBV7-9,CASSPPDEKLFF,TGTGCCAGCAGCCCCCCGGATGAAAAACTGTTTTTT
NA,NA,TRBJ2-5,TRBV5-1,CASSLMGDQETQYF,TGCGCCAGTAGTTTAATGGGGGACCAAGAGACCCAGTACTTC
once,NA,TRBJ1-2,TRBV2,CASTISEIHTF,TGTGCCAGCACTATTAGCGAAATCCACACCTTC
NA,NA,TRBJ1-2,TRBV5-4,CASSWASAGYGYTF,TGTGCCAGCAGCTGGGCCTCCGCGGGGTATGGCTACACCTTC
NA,NA,TRBJ1-1,TRBV18,CASSSGPNTEAFF,TGTGCCAGCTCATCCGGGCCGAACACTGAAGCTTTCTTT
NA,TRBD1,TRBJ1-1,TRBV6-1,CASSERGQGGRTEAFF,TGTGCCAGCAGTGAACGGGGACAGGGGGGAAGGACTGAAGCTTTCTTT
NA,NA,TRBJ1-4,TRBV2,CASNSGISTNEKLFF,TGTGCCAGCAATTCAGGGATCTCAACTAATGAAAAACTGTTTTTT
NA,NA,TRBJ2-5,TRBV11-1,CASSLGGQETQYF,TGTGCCAGCAGCTTAGGGGGCCAAGAGACCCAGTACTTC
NA,NA,TRBJ1-2,TRBV5-1,CASSLGGGSLNYGYTF,TGCGCCAGCAGCCTTGGTGGGGGAAGCCTTAACTATGGCTACACCTTC
NA,NA,TRBJ2-5,TRBV7-2,CASSFGYPQETQYF,TGTGCCAGCAGCTTCGGCTACCCCCAAGAGACCCAGTACTTC
once,NA,TRBJ2-2,TRBV7-2,CASSPTPGLSTGELFF,TGTGCCAGCAGCCCCACCCCGGGACTCAGCACCGGGGAGCTGTTTTTT
NA,TRBD1,TRBJ1-4,TRBV30,CAWSAGTGPEKLFF,TGTGCCTGGAGCGCCGGGACAGGGCCAGAAAAACTGTTTTTT
NA,NA,TRBJ1-1,TRBV19,CASSMSGANTEAFF,TGTGCCAGTAGTATGTCAGGGGCGAACACTGAAGCTTTCTTT
NA,NA,TRBJ1-2,TRBV6-1,CASNGLDGVGYTF,TGTGCCAGCAACGGCCTGGACGGAGTTGGCTACACCTTC